The clone carrying this TCR beta chain was seen only a few times. Its antigen remains unidentified. Library preparation (for TCRbeta) was performed with unique molecular identifiers. From the PCR reads, TCRdb called clonotypes with MiXCR, one entry per CDR3 protein. This sample carries fewer than 750,000 distinct CDR3 sequences, roughly 24% of them seen once, and the ten largest clones take roughly 15%. The sample comes from a study of T-cell reconstitution after alpha-beta-depleted transplantation in children. Study-wide points: Counts and diversity of T cells one year after transplant came mostly from newly produced T cells.

The sequence was collected from a boy under three years old who had a stem cell transplant for acute myeloid leukemia, so the T cells may come from the graft donor. The input for sequencing was PBMCs, mostly from graft donor cells, taken 360 days after TCRalphabeta/CD19-depleted stem cell transplant.

The CDR3 is CASSLASGTGSNQPQHF. CDR3 DNA: TGTGCCAGCAGCTTAGCCAGCGGGACTGGGAGCAATCAGCCCCAGCATTTT. The rearrangement joins TRBV7-2 to TRBJ1-5, with D maybe TRBD1 (5 bases). CDR3 length: 17 amino acids. Trimming took off 0 bases at V and 1 base at J, with 13 bases between the two ends. Germline V CDR1 and CDR2: SGHTA, FQGNSA. Combining the CDR3 with reference TRBV7-2 and TRBJ1-5 gives the whole variable domain GAGVSQSPSNKVTEKGKDVELRCDPISGHTALYWYRQSLGQGLEFLIYFQGNSAPDKSGLPSDRFSAERTGGSVSTLTIQRTQQEDSAVYLCASSLASGTGSNQPQHFGDGTRLSIL.